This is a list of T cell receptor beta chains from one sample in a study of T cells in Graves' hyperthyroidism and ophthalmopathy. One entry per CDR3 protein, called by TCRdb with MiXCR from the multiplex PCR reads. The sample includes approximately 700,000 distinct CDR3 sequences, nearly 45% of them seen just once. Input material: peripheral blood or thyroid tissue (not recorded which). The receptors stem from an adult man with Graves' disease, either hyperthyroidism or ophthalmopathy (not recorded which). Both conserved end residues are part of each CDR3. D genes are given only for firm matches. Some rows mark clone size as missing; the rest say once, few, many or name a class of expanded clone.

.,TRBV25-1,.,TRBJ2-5,TGTGCCAGCAGTGGACACAGGAGAGAGACCCAGTACTTC,CASSGHRRETQYF
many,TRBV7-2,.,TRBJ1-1,TGTGCCAGCAGCTTATGGGCAGGGGCGAACACTGAAGCTTTCTTT,CASSLWAGANTEAFF
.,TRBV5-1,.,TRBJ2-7,TGCGCCAGCAGCTTGGACTTAGGTCCTTCCTACGAGCAGTACTTC,CASSLDLGPSYEQYF
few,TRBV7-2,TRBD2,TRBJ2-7,TGTGCCAGCAGCTTAACCCAGCGGGGGACCTACGAGCAGTACTTC,CASSLTQRGTYEQYF
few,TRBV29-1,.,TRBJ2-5,TGCAGCACAGAGGACAATAAAGAGACCCAGTACTTC,CSTEDNKETQYF
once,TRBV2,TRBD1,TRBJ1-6,TGTGCCTGCAGTGACAGGGGTAATTCACCCCTCCACTTT,CACSDRGNSPLHF
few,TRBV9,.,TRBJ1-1,TGTGCCAGCAGCCCATCGGGACGTGGTACTGAAGCTTTCTTT,CASSPSGRGTEAFF
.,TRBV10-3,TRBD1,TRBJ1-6,TGTGCCATCAGTGAGGGACAGGGTGGCCACTTT,CAISEGQGGHF
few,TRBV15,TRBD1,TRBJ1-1,TGTGCCACCAGCAGACGAGGACAGGGGCTTTTGAACACTGAAGCTTTCTTT,CATSRRGQGLLNTEAFF
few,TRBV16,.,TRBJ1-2,TGTGCCAGCAGCCCCCCCGACGGCAGGGGAAGTGGCTACACCTTC,CASSPPDGRGSGYTF
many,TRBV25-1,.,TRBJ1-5,TGTGCCAGCAGTGAATTTGGACAGAATCAGCCCCAGCATTTT,CASSEFGQNQPQHF
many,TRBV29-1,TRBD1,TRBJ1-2,TGCAGCGCTTTGGACAGGGGTATAGGTGGCTACACCTTC,CSALDRGIGGYTF
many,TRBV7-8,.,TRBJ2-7,TGTGCCAGCACCTCAGGAGGGTACGAGCAGTACTTC,CASTSGGYEQYF
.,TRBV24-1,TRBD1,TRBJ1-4,TGTGCCACCAGTGACTCTGGGACAGGGGTGGAGAAACTGTTTTTT,CATSDSGTGVEKLFF
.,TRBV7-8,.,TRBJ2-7,TGTGCCAGCAGCTCCCTGGATCGGACCTACGAGCAGTACTTC,CASSSLDRTYEQYF
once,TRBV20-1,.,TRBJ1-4,TGCAGTGCTCTCAGCCGGGGGTATGCTGAAAAACTGTTTTTT,CSALSRGYAEKLFF
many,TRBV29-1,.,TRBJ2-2,TGCAGCGTTGAGGTGACCGGGGAGCTGTTTTTT,CSVEVTGELFF
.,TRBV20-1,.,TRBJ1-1,TGCAGTGCTAGACCGCCCCGAGATAACACTGAAGCTTTCTTT,CSARPPRDNTEAFF